This T cell receptor (beta chain) stems from a study of OX40 agonist ivuxolimab in advanced cancers. Study-wide context: Ivuxolimab, which targeted the costimulatory receptor OX40 (CD134), was an agonistic, fully human IgG2 monoclonal antibody. Partial responses were achieved by three dose-escalation patients, of whom one had hepatocellular carcinoma and two had cutaneous melanoma. Among the roughly 52 dose-escalation patients, around 20 had hepatocellular carcinoma, about 15 melanoma, 9 renal cell carcinoma and 9 head and neck cancer. Intravenous ivuxolimab was administered to patients every 2 weeks at six dose levels: 0.01, 0.1, 0.3, 1.5, 3 and 10 mg/kg. In the dose-escalation cohort, 82.7% of patients were male, and the mean age was approximately 60 years with a range of roughly 20 to 85. Peripheral TCRbeta sequencing was intended to test whether TCR sequence diversity was altered and clonal T-cell expansion was caused by ivuxolimab. Patients were allowed to have had prior anti-PD-1, anti-PD-L1 or anti-CTLA-4 therapy, and approximately 40% of the dose-escalation patients had been treated with checkpoint inhibitors. The paper describes the monotherapy dose-escalation part (N of about 47 patients) of the phase I trial of ivuxolimab. What the authors observed across the whole study: The antigen specificity of the clonally expanded peripheral T cells was not determined. In the 0.1-3.0 mg/kg groups, partial responders were among the patients with the lowest normalized peripheral clonal expansion, particularly in CD8+ T cells. Clonal expansion of both CD4+ and CD8+ blood T cells was observed from baseline to week 6 at doses 0.1 to 3.0 mg/kg. After ivuxolimab, expanded clones were on average more numerous among CD8+ T cells than among CD4+ T cells. Low levels of normalized T-cell clonal expansion were also seen in some nonresponding patients.

Patients with a history of autoimmune disease or receiving systemic immunosuppression were excluded from the trial. Peripheral blood for TCR sequencing was drawn from every dose cohort at baseline, at cycle 4 day 1 and at cycle 7 day 1. Samples were obtained from an open-label, multicenter, first-in-human phase I dose-escalation trial of ivuxolimab. Adults with locally advanced or metastatic melanoma, renal cell carcinoma, hepatocellular carcinoma or head and neck squamous cell carcinoma were enrolled in the trial. Before TCR sequencing, CD4+ and CD8+ T cells were separately sorted from peripheral blood. Points on this clone: The specificity of this receptor is unknown. The input lacks base qualities; no much larger clone sits a single base away.

To sequence the TCRbeta CDR3 region, genomic DNA was isolated from the sorted cells. The immunoSEQ Assay was used for sequencing of TCRbeta CDR3 regions. Entries here come from immuneACCESS through TCRdb and include only in-frame sequences with V and J called. Some clones fail to appear in such tables; in the studies checked, an unresolved V gene covers under half of the shortfall, and the cause of the remainder is unknown. The sample contains 65,000 or so clones, roughly 87% of them found a single time. The ten largest clones represent about 5.5% of the sample. The CDR3 numbers 12 residues from cysteine through phenylalanine. The kept DNA is CDR3 alone, 36 bases in frame from the first base. The trim is 3 bases for V and 13 bases for J, with a gap of 10 bases between the germline ends. According to the germline V gene, CDR1 reads KGHSH and CDR2 reads LQKENI.

The clonotype was recovered from an adult with an advanced solid tumor such as melanoma, head and neck, liver or kidney cancer. This specimen consisted of CD4+ or CD8+ T cells sorted from blood, obtained in a trial of the OX40 agonist ivuxolimab. In this chain, TRBV18 is recombined with TRBJ1-6; the D gene cannot be named for sure. The DNA is as follows: TGTGCCAGCTCACCCCGACCCGCCCCCCTCCACTTT. It codes for CASSPRPAPLHF.